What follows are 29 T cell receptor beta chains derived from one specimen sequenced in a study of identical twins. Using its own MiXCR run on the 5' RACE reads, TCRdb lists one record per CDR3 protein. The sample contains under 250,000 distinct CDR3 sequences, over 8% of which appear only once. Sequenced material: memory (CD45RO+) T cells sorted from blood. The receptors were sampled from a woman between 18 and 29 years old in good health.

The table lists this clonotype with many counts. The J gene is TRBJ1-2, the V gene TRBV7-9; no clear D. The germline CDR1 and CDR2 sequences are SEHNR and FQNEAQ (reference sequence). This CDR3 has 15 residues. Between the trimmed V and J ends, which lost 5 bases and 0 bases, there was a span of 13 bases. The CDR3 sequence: CASSGGRLANYGYTF. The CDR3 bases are TGTGCCAGCAGCGGCGGACGGTTAGCTAACTATGGCTACACCTTC.

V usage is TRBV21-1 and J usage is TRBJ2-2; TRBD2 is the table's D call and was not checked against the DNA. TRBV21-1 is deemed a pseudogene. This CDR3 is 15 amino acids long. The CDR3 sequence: CAGCFGTSDTGELFF. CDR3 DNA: TGTGCCGGATGTTTCGGGACTAGCGATACCGGGGAGCTGTTTTTT.

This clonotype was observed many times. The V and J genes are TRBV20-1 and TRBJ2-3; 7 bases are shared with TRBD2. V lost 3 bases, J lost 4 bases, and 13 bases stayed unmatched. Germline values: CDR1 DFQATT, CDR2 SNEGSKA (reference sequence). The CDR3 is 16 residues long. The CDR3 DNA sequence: TGCAGTGCTAGCGCCGGGGGGTCGTTACGCGCAGATACGCAGTATTTT. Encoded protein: CSASAGGSLRADTQYF.

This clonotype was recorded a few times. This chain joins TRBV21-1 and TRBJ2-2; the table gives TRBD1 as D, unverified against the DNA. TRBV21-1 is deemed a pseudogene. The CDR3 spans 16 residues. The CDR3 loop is CASSNPTGLFTGELFF. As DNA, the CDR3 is TGTGCCAGCAGCAATCCGACAGGGCTCTTCACCGGGGAGCTGTTTTTT.

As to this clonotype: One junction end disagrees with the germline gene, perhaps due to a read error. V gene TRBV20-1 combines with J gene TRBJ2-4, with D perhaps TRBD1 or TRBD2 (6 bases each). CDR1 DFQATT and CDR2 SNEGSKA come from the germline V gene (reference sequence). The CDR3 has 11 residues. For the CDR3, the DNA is TGCAGTGCCTCCACACCGACCGGGGGCCACTTC. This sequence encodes CSASTPTGGHF.

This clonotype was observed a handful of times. The CDR3 region is CSAEGLRGNTGELFF. CDR3 coding DNA: TGCAGTGCTGAAGGACTCCGGGGGAACACCGGGGAGCTGTTTTTT. This rearrangement joins TRBV20-1 to TRBJ2-2, with D possibly matching TRBD2 (5 bases). V lost 5 bases and J lost 1, with 14 bases in between. The CDR3 sequence is 15 residues long. Looked up from germline, CDR1 is DFQATT and CDR2 is SNEGSKA (reference sequence).

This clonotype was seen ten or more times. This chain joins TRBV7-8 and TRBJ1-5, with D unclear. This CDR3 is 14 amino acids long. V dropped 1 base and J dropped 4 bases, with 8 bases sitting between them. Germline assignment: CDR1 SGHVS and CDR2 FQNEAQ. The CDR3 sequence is CASSLGPRNQPQHF. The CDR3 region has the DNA TGTGCCAGCAGCTTAGGACCCCGAAATCAGCCCCAGCATTTT.

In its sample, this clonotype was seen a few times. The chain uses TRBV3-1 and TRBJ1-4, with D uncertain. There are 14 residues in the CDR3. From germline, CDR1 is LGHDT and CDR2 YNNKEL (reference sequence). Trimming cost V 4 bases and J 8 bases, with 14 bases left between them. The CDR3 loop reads CASSPRSGGEKLFF. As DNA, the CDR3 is TGTGCCAGCAGCCCCAGATCCGGAGGCGAAAAACTGTTTTTT.

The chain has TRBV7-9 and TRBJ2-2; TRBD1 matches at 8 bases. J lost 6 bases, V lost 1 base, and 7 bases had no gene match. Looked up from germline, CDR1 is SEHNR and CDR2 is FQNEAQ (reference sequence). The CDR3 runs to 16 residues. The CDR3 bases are TGTGCCAGCAGCTTAGGCGACAGGGGTCGCGCCGGGGAGCTGTTTTTT. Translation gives CASSLGDRGRAGELFF.

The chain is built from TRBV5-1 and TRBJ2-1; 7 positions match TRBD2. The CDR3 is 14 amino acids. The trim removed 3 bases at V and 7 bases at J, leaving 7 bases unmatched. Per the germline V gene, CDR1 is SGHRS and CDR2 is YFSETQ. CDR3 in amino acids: CASSSFSGSNEQFF. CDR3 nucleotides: TGCGCCAGCAGCTCGTTTAGCGGGTCTAATGAGCAGTTCTTC.

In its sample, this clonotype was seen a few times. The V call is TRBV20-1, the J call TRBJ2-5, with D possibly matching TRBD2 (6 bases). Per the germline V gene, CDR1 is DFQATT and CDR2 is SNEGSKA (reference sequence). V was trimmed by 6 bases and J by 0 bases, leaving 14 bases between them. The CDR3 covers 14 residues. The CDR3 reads CSAPRREYQETQYF. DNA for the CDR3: TGCAGTGCCCCGAGGAGGGAGTACCAAGAGACCCAGTACTTC.

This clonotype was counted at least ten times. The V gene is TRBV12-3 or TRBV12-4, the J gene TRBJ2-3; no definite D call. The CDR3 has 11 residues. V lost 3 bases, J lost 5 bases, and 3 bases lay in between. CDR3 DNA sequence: TGTGCCAGCAGTTTTGGAGATACGCAGTATTTT. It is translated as CASSFGDTQYF.

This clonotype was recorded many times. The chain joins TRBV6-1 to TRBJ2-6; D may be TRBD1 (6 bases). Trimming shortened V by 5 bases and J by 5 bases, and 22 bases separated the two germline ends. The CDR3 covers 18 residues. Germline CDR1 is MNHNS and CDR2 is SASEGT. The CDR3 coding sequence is TGTGCCAGCAGTCCGCGGACAGTAGGACGGGTTAGGGCCAACGTCCTGACTTTC. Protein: CASSPRTVGRVRANVLTF.

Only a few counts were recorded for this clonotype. CDR3 sequence: CATSRDHSYEQYF. CDR3 in DNA: TGTGCCACCTCTAGGGACCACTCCTACGAGCAGTACTTC. The chain uses TRBV15 and TRBJ2-7, with D perhaps assigned TRBD1 or TRBD2 (5 bases each). Deletions cut 8 bases from V and 0 bases from J, with 11 bases between. The CDR3 runs to 13 residues. The germline V gene has CDR1 LNHNV and CDR2 YYDKDF (reference sequence).

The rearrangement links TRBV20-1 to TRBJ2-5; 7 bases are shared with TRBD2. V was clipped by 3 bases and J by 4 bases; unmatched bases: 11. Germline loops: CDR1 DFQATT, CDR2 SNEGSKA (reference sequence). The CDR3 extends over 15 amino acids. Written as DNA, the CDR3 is TGCAGTGCTAGCAGGCCCTCGAGGGAGGGAGAGACCCAGTACTTC. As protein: CSASRPSREGETQYF.

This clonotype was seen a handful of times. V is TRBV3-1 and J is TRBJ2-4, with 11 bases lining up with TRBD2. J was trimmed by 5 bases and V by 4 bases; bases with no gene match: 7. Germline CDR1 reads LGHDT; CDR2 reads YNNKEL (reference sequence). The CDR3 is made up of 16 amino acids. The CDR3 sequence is CASSLLTSGAENIQYF. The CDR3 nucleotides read TGTGCCAGCAGCCTATTGACTAGCGGGGCGGAAAACATTCAGTACTTC.

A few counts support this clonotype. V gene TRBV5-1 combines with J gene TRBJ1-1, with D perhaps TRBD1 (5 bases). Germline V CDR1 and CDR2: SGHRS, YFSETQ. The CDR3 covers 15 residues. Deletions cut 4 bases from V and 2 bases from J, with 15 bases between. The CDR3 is CASSPRGDVNTEAFF. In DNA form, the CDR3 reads TGCGCCAGCAGCCCCCGTGGGGACGTCAACACTGAAGCTTTCTTT.

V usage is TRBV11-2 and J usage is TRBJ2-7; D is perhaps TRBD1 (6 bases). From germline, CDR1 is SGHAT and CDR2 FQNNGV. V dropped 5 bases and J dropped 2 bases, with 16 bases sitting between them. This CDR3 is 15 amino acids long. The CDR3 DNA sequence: TGTGCCAGCAGCGTGGACAGTTACGGTCCCTACGAGCAGTACTTC. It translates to CASSVDSYGPYEQYF. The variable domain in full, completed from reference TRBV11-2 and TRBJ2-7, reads EAGVAQSPRYKIIEKRQSVAFWCNPISGHATLYWYQQILGQGPKLLIQFQNNGVVDDSQLPKDRFSAERLKGVDSTLKIQPAKLEDSAVYLCASSVDSYGPYEQYFGPGTRLTVT.

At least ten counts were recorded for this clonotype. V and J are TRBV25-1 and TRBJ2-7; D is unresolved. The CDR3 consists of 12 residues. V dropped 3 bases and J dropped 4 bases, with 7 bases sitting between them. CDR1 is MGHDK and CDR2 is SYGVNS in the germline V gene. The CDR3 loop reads CASSEGFYEQYF. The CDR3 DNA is TGTGCCAGCAGTGAGGGTTTTTACGAGCAGTACTTC.

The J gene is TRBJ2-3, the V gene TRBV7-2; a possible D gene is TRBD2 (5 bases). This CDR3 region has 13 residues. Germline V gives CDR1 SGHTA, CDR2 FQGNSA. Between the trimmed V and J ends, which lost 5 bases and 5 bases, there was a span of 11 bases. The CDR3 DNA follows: TGTGCCAGCAGCATCCGCCGGGGAGATACGCAGTATTTT. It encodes CASSIRRGDTQYF.

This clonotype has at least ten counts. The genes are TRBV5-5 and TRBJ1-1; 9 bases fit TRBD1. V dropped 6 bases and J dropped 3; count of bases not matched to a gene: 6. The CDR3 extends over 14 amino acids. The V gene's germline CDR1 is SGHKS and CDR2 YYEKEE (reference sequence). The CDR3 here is CASTRQGGDTEAFF. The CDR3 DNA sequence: TGTGCCAGCACCAGACAGGGGGGGGACACTGAAGCTTTCTTT.

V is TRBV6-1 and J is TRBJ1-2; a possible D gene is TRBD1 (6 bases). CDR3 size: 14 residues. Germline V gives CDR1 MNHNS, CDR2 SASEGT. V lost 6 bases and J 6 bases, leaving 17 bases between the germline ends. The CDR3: CASSTYAGGDGYTF. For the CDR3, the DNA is TGTGCCAGCAGCACCTACGCTGGGGGCGATGGCTACACCTTC.

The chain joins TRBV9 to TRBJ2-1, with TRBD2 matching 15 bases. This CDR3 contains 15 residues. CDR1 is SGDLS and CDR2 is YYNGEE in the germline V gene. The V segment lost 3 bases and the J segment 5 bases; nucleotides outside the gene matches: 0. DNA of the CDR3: TGTGCCAGCAGCGGGACTAGCGGGGGGGACAATGAGCAGTTCTTC. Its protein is CASSGTSGGDNEQFF.

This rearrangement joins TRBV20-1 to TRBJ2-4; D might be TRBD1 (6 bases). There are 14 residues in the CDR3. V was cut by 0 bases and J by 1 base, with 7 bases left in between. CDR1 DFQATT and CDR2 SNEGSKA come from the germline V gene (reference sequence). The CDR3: CSARDQGAKNIQYF. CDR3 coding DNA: TGCAGTGCTAGAGATCAGGGGGCCAAAAACATTCAGTACTTC.

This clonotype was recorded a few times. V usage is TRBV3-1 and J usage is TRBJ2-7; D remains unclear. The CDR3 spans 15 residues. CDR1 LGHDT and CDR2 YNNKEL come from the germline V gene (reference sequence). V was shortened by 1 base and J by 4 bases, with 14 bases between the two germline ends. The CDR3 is CASSQGNHPSYEQYF. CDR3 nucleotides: TGTGCCAGCAGCCAAGGAAACCACCCTAGTTACGAGCAGTACTTC.

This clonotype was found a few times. CDR3 in amino acids: CASSPPGSASTDTQYF. CDR3 coding DNA: TGTGCCAGCTCACCCCCGGGCAGCGCTAGCACAGATACGCAGTATTTT. This chain connects TRBV18 to TRBJ2-3; D ambiguous. Germline CDR1 KGHSH, CDR2 LQKENI. This CDR3 is 16 amino acids long. V shed 3 bases and J shed 0 bases, with 13 bases lying between them.

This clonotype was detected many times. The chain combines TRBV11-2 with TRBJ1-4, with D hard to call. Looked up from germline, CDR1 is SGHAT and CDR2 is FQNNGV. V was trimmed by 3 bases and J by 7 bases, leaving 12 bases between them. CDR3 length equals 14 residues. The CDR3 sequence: CASSFPGLGEKLFF. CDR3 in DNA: TGTGCCAGCAGCTTTCCCGGGTTAGGTGAAAAACTGTTTTTT.

The DNA of the CDR3 is TGCAGTGCTATTGACCAGGGATCCTCCTACGAGCAGTACTTC. This gives the protein CSAIDQGSSYEQYF. The gene calls are TRBV20-1 and TRBJ2-7; weak D call: TRBD1 (5 bases). Per the germline V gene, CDR1 is DFQATT and CDR2 is SNEGSKA (reference sequence). V was clipped by 4 bases and J by 0 bases, with 13 bases between them. CDR3 length equals 14 residues.

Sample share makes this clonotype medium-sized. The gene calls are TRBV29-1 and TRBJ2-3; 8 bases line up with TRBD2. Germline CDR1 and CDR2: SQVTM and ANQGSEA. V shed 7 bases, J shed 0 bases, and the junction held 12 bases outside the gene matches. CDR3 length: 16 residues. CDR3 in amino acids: CSAGRDASSSTDTQYF. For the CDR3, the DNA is TGCAGCGCCGGGAGGGACGCGAGTTCGAGCACAGATACGCAGTATTTT.